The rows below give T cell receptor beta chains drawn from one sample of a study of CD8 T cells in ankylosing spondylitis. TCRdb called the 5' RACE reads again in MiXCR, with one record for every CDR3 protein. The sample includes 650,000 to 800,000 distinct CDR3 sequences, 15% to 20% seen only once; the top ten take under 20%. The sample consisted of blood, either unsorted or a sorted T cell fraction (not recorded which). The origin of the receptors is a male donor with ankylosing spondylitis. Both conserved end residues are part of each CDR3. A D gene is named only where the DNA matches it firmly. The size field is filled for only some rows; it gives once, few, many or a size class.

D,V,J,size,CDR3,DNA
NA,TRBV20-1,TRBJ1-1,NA,CSARDSFRGSDTEAFF,TGCAGTGCTAGAGACTCCTTTCGGGGCTCGGACACTGAAGCTTTCTTT
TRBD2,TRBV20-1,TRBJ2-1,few,CSAGKGGGLAGVYEQFF,TGCAGTGCTGGCAAGGGCGGGGGACTAGCGGGGGTTTATGAGCAGTTCTTC
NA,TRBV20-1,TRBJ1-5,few,CSAEKGAGPQHF,TGCAGTGCGGAGAAGGGTGCGGGGCCCCAGCATTTT
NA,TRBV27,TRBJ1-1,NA,CASSLNGLNTEAFF,TGTGCCAGCAGTTTGAATGGTTTGAACACTGAAGCTTTCTTT
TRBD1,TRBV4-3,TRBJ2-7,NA,CASSQDRGSGYEQYF,TGCGCCAGCAGCCAAGACAGGGGGTCAGGCTACGAGCAGTACTTC
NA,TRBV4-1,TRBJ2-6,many,CASRPGSGANVLTF,TGCGCCAGCAGGCCTGGGAGTGGGGCCAACGTCCTGACTTTC
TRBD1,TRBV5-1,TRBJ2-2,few,CASSLATDRTGELFF,TGCGCCAGCAGCTTGGCCACGGACAGGACCGGGGAGCTGTTTTTT
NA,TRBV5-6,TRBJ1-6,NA,CASSLGGFSYNSPLHF,TGTGCCAGCAGCTTGGGGGGTTTCTCCTATAATTCACCCCTCCACTTT
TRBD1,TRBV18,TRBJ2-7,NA,CASSPKIRDRRTYEQYF,TGTGCCAGCTCACCGAAGATTCGGGACAGAAGAACCTACGAGCAGTACTTC
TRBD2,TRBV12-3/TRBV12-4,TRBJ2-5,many,CASSLSAGGHETQYF,TGTGCCAGCAGTTTGTCAGCGGGGGGGCATGAGACCCAGTACTTC
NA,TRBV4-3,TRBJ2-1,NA,CASSRQDGGGNEQFF,TGCGCCAGCAGCCGACAAGATGGGGGCGGTAATGAGCAGTTCTTC